The next 19 T cell receptor beta chains were all read from a single sample in a study of cytomegalovirus exposure and HLA in healthy donors (dated by TCRdb to 2016 to 2017). The library was prepared using the immunoSEQ multiplex PCR assay. The multiplex PCR relied on a mix of 60 forward primers for TCR Vbeta segments and 13 reverse primers for TCR Jbeta segments. TCRdb holds this immuneACCESS table with in-frame rearrangements only. Some clones are missing; in checked studies, unresolved V genes explain under half, and the rest has no known cause. This sample is represented by about 150,000 clones; 61% of them were singletons. About 1.8% of the sample is taken by the ten largest. What was sequenced was PBMCs. All receptors come from a male donor in good health and CMV-seronegative.

The J gene is TRBJ1-2, the V gene TRBV6-5; no reliable D call. CDR3 size: 12 residues. Germline V lookup: CDR1 MNHEY, CDR2 SVGAGI. The V end lost 0 bases, the J end lost 6 bases, and 5 bases lay between the germline ends. CDR3 DNA: TGTGCCAGCAGTTACTCGGGAGATGGCTACACCTTC. Amino acid sequence: CASSYSGDGYTF.

The chain links TRBV5-1 to TRBJ2-7; 7 positions agree with TRBD1. This CDR3 comprises 14 residues. CDR1 and CDR2 (germline): SGHRS, YFSETQ. The trim removed 0 bases at V and 2 bases at J, leaving 2 bases unmatched. The CDR3 DNA is TGCGCCAGCAGCTTGGGCCAGGGGGCCTACGAGCAGTACTTC. Protein: CASSLGQGAYEQYF.

This chain uses TRBV6-5 with TRBJ1-4; 7 bases map to TRBD1. After removal of 3 bases from V and 7 bases from J, the junction contained 5 bases not matched to a gene. The CDR3 covers 14 residues. Germline V gives CDR1 MNHEY, CDR2 SVGAGI. CDR3 nucleotides: TGTGCCAGCAGTTATTGGCAGGGGGGTGAAAAACTGTTTTTT. Its protein product is CASSYWQGGEKLFF.

The chain combines TRBV7-8 with TRBJ2-5, with 8 bases lining up with TRBD2. With V trimmed by 2 bases and J by 4 bases, 12 bases remained unmatched. Germline V CDR1 and CDR2: SGHVS, FQNEAQ. This CDR3 contains 17 residues. The CDR3 loop is CASSLNLGGAGGETQYF. In DNA form, the CDR3 reads TGTGCCAGCAGCTTAAACCTAGGGGGTGCGGGGGGAGAGACCCAGTACTTC.

This chain joins TRBV5-1 and TRBJ1-4; maybe TRBD1 (6 bases). Looked up from germline, CDR1 is SGHRS and CDR2 is YFSETQ. The V gene lost 4 bases and the J gene lost 4 bases, with 11 bases spanning the gap. The CDR3 totals 14 residues. As DNA, the CDR3 is TGCGCCAGCAGCGTTGGACAGCTTAATGAAAAACTGTTTTTT. Translation: CASSVGQLNEKLFF. The entire variable domain, with the rest obtained from reference TRBV5-1 and TRBJ1-4, is as follows: KAGVTQTPRYLIKTRGQQVTLSCSPISGHRSVSWYQQTPGQGLQFLFEYFSETQRNKGNFPGRFSGRQFSNSRSEMNVSTLELGDSALYLCASSVGQLNEKLFFGSGTQLSVL.

The J gene is TRBJ2-1, the V gene TRBV9; tentative D call: TRBD1 (6 bases). CDR3 size: 16 residues. The germline V gene encodes CDR1 SGDLS and CDR2 YYNGEE. Trimming left V 4 bases short and J 3 bases short, with 17 bases between. The DNA of the CDR3 is TGTGCCAGCAGCCCTCGGGTCCTAGGGGGCTACAATGAGCAGTTCTTC. Translation: CASSPRVLGGYNEQFF.

This clone has more than one count but fewer than ten. This sequence joins TRBV19 and TRBJ1-5, with 9 positions matching TRBD1. V gave up 8 bases and J gave up 5 bases; unmatched junction bases: 10. Germline CDR1 LNHDA, CDR2 SQIVND (reference sequence). The CDR3 contains 15 residues. CDR3 sequence reads: CASQTGTGSYQPQHF. For the CDR3, the DNA is TGTGCCAGTCAAACCGGGACAGGGTCTTATCAGCCCCAGCATTTT.

The rearrangement links TRBV7-8 to TRBJ1-6; D is possibly TRBD1 (5 bases). Germline V lookup: CDR1 SGHVS, CDR2 FQNEAQ. The CDR3 sequence is 17 residues long. Deletions cut 4 bases from V and 0 bases from J, with 13 bases between. The CDR3 DNA follows: TGTGCCAGCAGCTGGGGGAGGGAAAGCTCCTATAATTCACCCCTCCACTTT. It encodes CASSWGRESSYNSPLHF. The variable domain in full, completed from reference TRBV7-8 and TRBJ1-6, reads GAGVSQSPRYKVAKRGQDVALRCDPISGHVSLFWYQQALGQGPEFLTYFQNEAQLDKSGLPSDRFFAERPEGSVSTLKIQRTQQEDSAVYLCASSWGRESSYNSPLHFGNGTRLTVT.

The rearrangement joins TRBV7-6 to TRBJ2-3; D not resolved. The V end was cut by 5 bases, the J end by 2 bases, with 11 bases between. The CDR3 loop spans 14 amino acids. Germline V gene sequence: CDR1 SGHVS, CDR2 FNYEAQ. The CDR3 reads CASSQASNTDTQYF. Written as DNA, the CDR3 is TGTGCCAGCAGCCAGGCCAGTAACACAGATACGCAGTATTTT.

As DNA, the CDR3 is TGTGCCAGCAGTCCATGGCTCGGAGGACAGTTGAACACTGAAGCTTTCTTT. Translating gives CASSPWLGGQLNTEAFF. The chain carries TRBV11-2 and TRBJ1-1; tentatively, D is TRBD1 (6 bases). CDR3 length: 17 amino acids. Germline V lookup: CDR1 SGHAT, CDR2 FQNNGV. Trimming shortened V by 6 bases and J by 0 bases, and 20 bases separated the two germline ends.

The chain has TRBV19 and TRBJ1-5, with D tentatively TRBD1 (6 bases). Trimming stripped 9 bases from V and 2 bases from J, with 11 bases between. CDR3 size: 13 residues. Per the germline V gene, CDR1 is LNHDA and CDR2 is SQIVND (reference sequence). The CDR3: CASRGWGNQPQHF. CDR3 in DNA: TGTGCCAGCAGGGGATGGGGCAATCAGCCCCAGCATTTT.

This sequence joins TRBV7-6 and TRBJ1-6; 8 bases fit TRBD1. Germline loops: CDR1 SGHVS, CDR2 FNYEAQ. The CDR3 extends over 15 amino acids. V lost 5 bases and J lost 5; bases outside the gene matches: 5. In DNA, the CDR3 is TGTGCCAGCAGCCGAGGGACAGGACATAATTCACCCCTCCACTTT. Protein product: CASSRGTGHNSPLHF.

CDR3 protein: CASSPIVKETQYF. The CDR3 bases are TGTGCCAGCTCACCGATAGTGAAAGAGACCCAGTACTTC. The chain recombines TRBV18 with TRBJ2-5; D is uncertain. The length of the CDR3 is 13 residues. V was pared by 3 bases and J by 3 bases, with 8 bases between. Germline V gives CDR1 KGHSH, CDR2 LQKENI.

V gene TRBV5-1 combines with J gene TRBJ1-1; TRBD1 agrees at 12 bases. V gave up 7 bases and J gave up 7 bases; unmatched junction bases: 8. Germline-derived CDR1 and CDR2 are SGHRS and YFSETQ. This CDR3 spans 14 amino acids. The CDR3, as DNA: TGCGCCAGCTCCCGGGACAGGGGGCGCGATGAAGCTTTCTTT. Its protein product is CASSRDRGRDEAFF.

J is TRBJ2-7 and V is TRBV5-3; 8 bases map to TRBD1. TRBV5-3 belongs to the ORF category, with a function that is uncertain. V was clipped by 1 base and J by 4 bases; unmatched bases: 4. This CDR3 is built from 14 residues. CDR3 sequence (DNA): TGTGCCAGAAGCTTGTGCAGGGGGCCGTACGAGCAGTACTTC. Translating gives CARSLCRGPYEQYF.

This clone was picked up a small number of times. The V and J genes are TRBV6-5 and TRBJ1-5; a weak D match, TRBD1 (5 bases). This CDR3 is 15 amino acids long. The germline V gene has CDR1 MNHEY and CDR2 SVGAGI. The germline V and J ends were trimmed by 0 bases and 7 bases, with 13 bases remaining between them. The chain's CDR3 is CASSYSWQGGQPQHF. The CDR3 nucleotides read TGTGCCAGCAGTTACTCGTGGCAGGGTGGGCAGCCCCAGCATTTT.

The table lists this clone with a few counts. The chain has TRBV11-2 and TRBJ2-6, with 10 bases lining up with TRBD1. Germline assignment: CDR1 SGHAT and CDR2 FQNNGV. After removal of 5 bases from V and 1 base from J, the junction contained 8 bases not matched to a gene. This CDR3 has 18 amino acids. The CDR3 nucleotides are TGTGCCAGCAGCGAACGGGACAGGGGCGGGTCTGGGGCCAACGTCCTGACTTTC. The encoded protein is CASSERDRGGSGANVLTF.

CDR3: CASSPWGTGANNQPQHF. CDR3 DNA: TGTGCCAGCAGTCCATGGGGGACAGGGGCGAACAATCAGCCCCAGCATTTT. V gene TRBV27 combines with J gene TRBJ1-5; 10 nucleotides line up with TRBD1. V was pared by 5 bases and J by 3 bases, with 10 bases of the junction left unmatched. The CDR3 is made up of 17 amino acids. Germline values: CDR1 MNHEY, CDR2 SMNVEV (reference sequence).

V is TRBV7-2 and J is TRBJ2-5; 8 bases are shared with TRBD2. After removal of 5 bases from V and 0 bases from J, the junction contained 5 bases not matched to a gene. This CDR3 comprises 15 residues. Germline CDR1 and CDR2: SGHTA and FQGNSA. CDR3 DNA: TGTGCCAGCAGCCCAAGGACTAGCTACCAAGAGACCCAGTACTTC. The encoded protein is CASSPRTSYQETQYF.